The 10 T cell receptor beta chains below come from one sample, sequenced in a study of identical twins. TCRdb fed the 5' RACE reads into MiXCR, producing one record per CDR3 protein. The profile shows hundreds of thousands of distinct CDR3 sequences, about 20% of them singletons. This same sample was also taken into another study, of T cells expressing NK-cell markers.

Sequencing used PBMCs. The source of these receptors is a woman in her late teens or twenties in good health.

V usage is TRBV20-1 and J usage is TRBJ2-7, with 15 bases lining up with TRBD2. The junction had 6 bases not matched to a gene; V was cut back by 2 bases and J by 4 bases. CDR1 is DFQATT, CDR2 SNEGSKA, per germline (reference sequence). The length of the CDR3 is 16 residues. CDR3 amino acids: CSARPGLAGGGYEQYF. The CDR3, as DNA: TGCAGTGCTAGACCGGGACTAGCGGGGGGAGGATACGAGCAGTACTTC.

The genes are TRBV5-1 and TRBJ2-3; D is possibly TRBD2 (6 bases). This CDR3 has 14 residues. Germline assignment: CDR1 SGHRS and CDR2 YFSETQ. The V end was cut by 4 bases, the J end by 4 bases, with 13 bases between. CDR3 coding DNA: TGCGCCAGCAGCCCCGCGGGGCTCCCAGATACGCAGTATTTT. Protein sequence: CASSPAGLPDTQYF.

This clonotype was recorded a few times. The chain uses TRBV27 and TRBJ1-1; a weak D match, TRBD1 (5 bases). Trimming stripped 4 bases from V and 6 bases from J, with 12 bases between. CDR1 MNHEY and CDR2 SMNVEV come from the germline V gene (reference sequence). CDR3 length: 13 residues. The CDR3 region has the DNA TGTGCCAGCAGTTCTTCTCAGGGTCCTGAAGCTTTCTTT. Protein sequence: CASSSSQGPEAFF.

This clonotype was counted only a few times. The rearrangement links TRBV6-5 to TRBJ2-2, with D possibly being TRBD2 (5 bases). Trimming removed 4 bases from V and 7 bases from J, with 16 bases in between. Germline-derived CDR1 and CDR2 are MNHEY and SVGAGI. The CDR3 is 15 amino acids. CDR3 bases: TGTGCCAGCAGTTCTCGGGGAGACCGGGGCGGGGAGCTGTTTTTT. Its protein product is CASSSRGDRGGELFF.

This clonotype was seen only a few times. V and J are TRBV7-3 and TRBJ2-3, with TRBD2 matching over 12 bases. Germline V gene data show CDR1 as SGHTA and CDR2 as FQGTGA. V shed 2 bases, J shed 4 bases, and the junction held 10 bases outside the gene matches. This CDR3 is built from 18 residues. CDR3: CASSLRPSGGAVADTQYF. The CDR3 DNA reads TGTGCCAGCAGCTTACGTCCTAGCGGGGGGGCCGTCGCAGATACGCAGTATTTT. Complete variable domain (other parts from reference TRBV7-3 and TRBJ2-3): GAGVSQTPSNKVTEKGKYVELRCDPISGHTALYWYRQSLGQGPEFLIYFQGTGAADDSGLPNDRFFAVRPEGSVSTLKIQRTERGDSAVYLCASSLRPSGGAVADTQYFGPGTRLTVL.

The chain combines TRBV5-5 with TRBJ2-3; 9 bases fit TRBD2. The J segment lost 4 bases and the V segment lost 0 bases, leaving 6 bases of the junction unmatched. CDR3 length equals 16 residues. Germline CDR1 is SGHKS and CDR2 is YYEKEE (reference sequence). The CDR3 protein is CASSLGLAASADTQYF. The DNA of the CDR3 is TGTGCCAGCAGCTTGGGACTAGCGGCATCCGCAGATACGCAGTATTTT.

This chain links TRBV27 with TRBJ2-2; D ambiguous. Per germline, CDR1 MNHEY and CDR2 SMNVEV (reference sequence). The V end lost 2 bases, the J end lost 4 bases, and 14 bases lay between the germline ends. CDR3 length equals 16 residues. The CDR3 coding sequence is TGTGCCAGCAGTTTAGTCCGGGTACGGGCCACCGGGGAGCTGTTTTTT. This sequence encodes CASSLVRVRATGELFF.

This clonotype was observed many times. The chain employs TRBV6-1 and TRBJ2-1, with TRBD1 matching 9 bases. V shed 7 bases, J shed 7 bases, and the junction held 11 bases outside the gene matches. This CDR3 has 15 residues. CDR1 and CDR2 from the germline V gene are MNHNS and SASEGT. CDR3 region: CASIAPGQGTNEQFF. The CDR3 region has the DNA TGTGCCAGCATTGCACCGGGACAGGGAACGAATGAGCAGTTCTTC.

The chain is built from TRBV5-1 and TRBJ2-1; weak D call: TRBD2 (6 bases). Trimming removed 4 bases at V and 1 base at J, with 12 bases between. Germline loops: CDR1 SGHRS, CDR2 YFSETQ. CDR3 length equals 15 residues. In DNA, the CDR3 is TGCGCCAGCAGCCACGGGAGTGCTTCCTACAATGAGCAGTTCTTC. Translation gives CASSHGSASYNEQFF. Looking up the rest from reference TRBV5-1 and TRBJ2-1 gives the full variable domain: KAGVTQTPRYLIKTRGQQVTLSCSPISGHRSVSWYQQTPGQGLQFLFEYFSETQRNKGNFPGRFSGRQFSNSRSEMNVSTLELGDSALYLCASSHGSASYNEQFFGPGTRLTVL.

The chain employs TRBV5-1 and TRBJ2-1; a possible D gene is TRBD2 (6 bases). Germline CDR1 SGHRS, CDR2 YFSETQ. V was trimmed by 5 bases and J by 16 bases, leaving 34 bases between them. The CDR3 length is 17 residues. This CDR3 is CASSRGLRLNRGPTLFF. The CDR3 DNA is TGCGCCAGCAGTCGGGGACTTCGGTTAAACCGGGGTCCTACCTTATTCTTC.